This entry features one TCR beta chain sequence. Its antigen remains unidentified. With the Oncomine TCR Beta short-read assay, DNA from cultured CD4+ T cells was sequenced. MiXCR, run by TCRdb on the PCR reads, gives a single entry per CDR3 protein. The sample shows about 11,000 distinct CDR3 sequences, around two thirds of them seen only once. J gave up 6 bases and V 4 bases, and 6 bases lay outside the gene matches. Germline lookup yields CDR1 SGHTA and CDR2 FQGNSA. This CDR3 contains 15 residues. The data were obtained in a study of vaccination and CD4 T cells after COVID-19. Treatment indicated: approximately nine-day PBMC culture with coronavirus spike peptide pools or control peptides (ViraFEST assay).

The sequence was obtained from a human donor who had recovered from COVID-19. Sequences were obtained from CD4+ T cells from blood, cultured in vitro. J is TRBJ1-6 and V is TRBV7-2; TRBD1 aligns across 7 bases. CDR3: CASSSKTGLNSPLHF. The CDR3 region has the DNA TGTGCCAGCAGCTCGAAGACAGGGCTTAATTCACCCCTCCACTTT.